The entry below describes one T cell receptor (beta chain). Antigen unknown. This specimen belongs to a study of cytomegalovirus exposure and HLA in healthy donors. The study, taken as a whole, reports: In a later analysis, specific HLA alleles were associated with 15,000 to 20,000 TCR beta sequences at a 0.05 false discovery rate. Later examination showed HLA-associated TCR beta chains had greater clonal expansion than equally common others. What a later analysis reportedly showed was that an Asian-associated ancestry cluster had fewer N-insertions than the roughly 670-donor mean. Analysis was carried out at a later point, and it linked a missense DCLRE1C variant to TCR beta V- and J-gene trimming.

The CDR3 covers 16 residues. The germline CDR1 and CDR2 sequences are SNHLY and FYNNEI. The V and J ends lost 6 bases and 0 bases, in that order; junction bases with no gene match: 6. PCR amplification relied on 60 Vbeta primers (plus 13 Jbeta primers). TCRdb's table, derived via immunoSEQ multiplex PCR, lists solely in-frame clones and lacks some. The sample's table shows 70,000 to 85,000 clones. This chain joins TRBV2 and TRBJ2-5; TRBD1 matches 11 bases. This receptor was obtained from a female donor in good health and CMV-seropositive. Sequencing was done on a sample of PBMCs. The CDR3 sequence is CASRQGQGGYQETQYF. CDR3 coding DNA: TGTGCCAGCAGACAGGGACAGGGGGGATACCAAGAGACCCAGTACTTC. The full variable domain, rest sourced from reference TRBV2 and TRBJ2-5, is EPEVTQTPSHQVTQMGQEVILRCVPISNHLYFYWYRQILGQKVEFLVSFYNNEISEKSEIFDDQFSVERPDGSNFTLKIRSTKLEDSAMYFCASRQGQGGYQETQYFGPGTRLLVL.